This T cell receptor beta chain was captured by sequencing in a study of cytomegalovirus exposure and HLA in healthy donors. The study's findings and limits: As was reported, the HLA-A and HLA-B alleles of most subjects were accurately predicted from TCR beta sequences.

In the PCR, 60 Vbeta and 13 Jbeta primers were used. Only in-frame clones appear in the TCRdb table, and some are missing; sequencing was by immunoSEQ multiplex PCR. Among about 110,000 clones listed, approximately 81% were seen once. This clone showed up just a few times. Its antigen is as yet unknown. The receptor was derived from a woman aged 30 to 39 in good health and CMV-seronegative. Sequencing used PBMCs.

The CDR3 loop reads CASSVSGSADTQYF. CDR3 sequence (DNA): TGTGCCAGCAGTGTAAGCGGGAGTGCAGATACGCAGTATTTT. The chain is built from TRBV2 and TRBJ2-3; 8 bases agree with TRBD2. In germline, CDR1 is SNHLY, CDR2 FYNNEI. The CDR3 spans 14 residues. With V trimmed by 4 bases and J by 4 bases, 4 bases remained unmatched.